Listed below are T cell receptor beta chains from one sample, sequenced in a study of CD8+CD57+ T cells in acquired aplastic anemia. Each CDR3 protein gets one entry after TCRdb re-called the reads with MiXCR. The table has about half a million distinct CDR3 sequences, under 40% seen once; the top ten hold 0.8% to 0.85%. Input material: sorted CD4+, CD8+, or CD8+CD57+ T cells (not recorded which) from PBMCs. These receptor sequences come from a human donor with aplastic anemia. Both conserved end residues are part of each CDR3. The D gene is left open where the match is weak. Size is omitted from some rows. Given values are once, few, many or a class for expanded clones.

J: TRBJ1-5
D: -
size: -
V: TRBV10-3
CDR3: CAISESSSNQPQHF
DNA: TGTGCCATCAGTGAGTCTAGTAGCAATCAGCCTCAGCATTTT

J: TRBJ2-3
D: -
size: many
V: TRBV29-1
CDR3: CSVVLGDTQYF
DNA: TGCAGCGTTGTGTTGGGAGATACGCAGTATTTT

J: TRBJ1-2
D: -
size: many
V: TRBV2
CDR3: CASSERHDYTF
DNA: TGTGCCAGCAGTGAAAGACACGACTACACCTTC

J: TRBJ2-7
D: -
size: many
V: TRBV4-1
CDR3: CASSQDNVGGEQYF
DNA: TGCGCCAGCAGCCAAGATAACGTGGGTGGCGAGCAGTACTTC

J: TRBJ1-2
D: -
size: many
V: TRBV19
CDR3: CASSGQILNYGYTF
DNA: TGTGCCAGTAGCGGACAGATCCTTAACTATGGCTACACCTTC

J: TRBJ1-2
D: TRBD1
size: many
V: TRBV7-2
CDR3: CASSFTDREIWGYTF
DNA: TGTGCCAGCAGCTTCACGGACAGGGAAATATGGGGCTACACCTTC

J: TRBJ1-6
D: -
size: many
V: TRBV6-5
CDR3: CASSSRARSTPLHF
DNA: TGTGCCAGCAGTTCCAGGGCCCGCTCGACGCCCCTCCACTTT

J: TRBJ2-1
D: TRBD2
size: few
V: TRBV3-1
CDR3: CASSQIGLAGVSEQFF
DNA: TGTGCCAGCAGCCAGATTGGACTAGCGGGGGTCAGTGAGCAGTTCTTC

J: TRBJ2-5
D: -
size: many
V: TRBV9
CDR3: CASSGLMGETQYF
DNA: TGTGCCAGCAGCGGACTTATGGGAGAGACCCAGTACTTC

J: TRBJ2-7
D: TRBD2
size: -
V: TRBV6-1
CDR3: CASSTGTNSYEQYF
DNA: TGTGCCAGCAGCACCGGGACTAACTCCTACGAGCAGTACTTC

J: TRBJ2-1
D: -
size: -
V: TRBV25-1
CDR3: CASSLEVVGSEQFF
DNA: TGTGCCAGCAGCTTGGAGGTAGTAGGTAGTGAGCAGTTCTTC

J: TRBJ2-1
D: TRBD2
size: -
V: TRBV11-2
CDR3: CASSLPGTSNEQFF
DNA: TGTGCCAGCAGCCTCCCCGGGACTAGCAATGAGCAGTTCTTC

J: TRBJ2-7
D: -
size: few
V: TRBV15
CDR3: CATSRDNRDAYEQYF
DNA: TGTGCCACCAGCAGAGATAACAGGGACGCCTACGAGCAGTACTTC

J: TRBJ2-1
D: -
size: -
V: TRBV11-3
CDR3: CASSETPTTNEQFF
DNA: TGTGCCAGCAGCGAAACCCCTACAACCAATGAGCAGTTCTTC

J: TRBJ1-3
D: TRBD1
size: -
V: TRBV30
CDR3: CAWRLTGAGGNTIYF
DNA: TGTGCCTGGAGGCTCACAGGGGCCGGTGGAAACACCATATATTTT

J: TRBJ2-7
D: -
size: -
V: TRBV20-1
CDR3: CSATVDSDYEQYF
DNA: TGCAGTGCTACGGTGGACTCCGACTACGAGCAGTACTTC

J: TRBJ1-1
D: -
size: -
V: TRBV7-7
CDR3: CASSFAEDTEAFF
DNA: TGTGCCAGCAGCTTCGCCGAGGACACTGAAGCTTTCTTT

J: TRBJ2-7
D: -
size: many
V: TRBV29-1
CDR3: CSVSGNYEQYF
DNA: TGCAGCGTATCCGGAAACTACGAGCAGTACTTC

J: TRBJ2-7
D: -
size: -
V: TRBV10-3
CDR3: CAISRAGEDYEQYF
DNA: TGTGCCATCAGCCGGGCAGGGGAAGACTACGAGCAGTACTTC

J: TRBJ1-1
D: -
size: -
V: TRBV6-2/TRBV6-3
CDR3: CASSQPGTEAFF
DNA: TGTGCCAGCAGTCAACCGGGCACTGAAGCTTTCTTT

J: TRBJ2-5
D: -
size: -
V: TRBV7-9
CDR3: CASNLVFGGQETQYF
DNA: TGTGCCAGCAACTTAGTTTTTGGGGGCCAAGAGACCCAGTACTTC

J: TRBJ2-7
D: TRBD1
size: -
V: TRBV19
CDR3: CASSVNRDSSYEQYF
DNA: TGTGCCAGTAGTGTCAATCGGGACAGCTCCTACGAGCAGTACTTC

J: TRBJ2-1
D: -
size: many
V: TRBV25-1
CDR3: CASSEPYNEQFF
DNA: TGTGCCAGCAGTGAGCCGTACAATGAGCAGTTCTTC

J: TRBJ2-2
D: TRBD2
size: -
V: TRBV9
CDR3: CASSQSGMGLFF
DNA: TGTGCCAGCAGCCAGAGCGGGATGGGGCTGTTTTTT

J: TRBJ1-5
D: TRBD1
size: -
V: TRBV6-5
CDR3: CASSNAGTVTYQPQHF
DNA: TGTGCCAGCAGTAACGCTGGGACAGTGACTTATCAGCCCCAGCATTTT

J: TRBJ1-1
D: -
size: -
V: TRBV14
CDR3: CASSQDAGHTEAFF
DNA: TGTGCCAGCAGCCAAGATGCAGGCCACACTGAAGCTTTCTTT

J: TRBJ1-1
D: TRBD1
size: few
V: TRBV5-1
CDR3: CASSFGQVPMNTEAFF
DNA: TGCGCCAGCAGCTTTGGACAGGTACCGATGAACACTGAAGCTTTCTTT

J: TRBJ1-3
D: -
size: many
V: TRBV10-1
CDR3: CASSESLGSATIYF
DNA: TGCGCCAGCAGTGAGTCGTTGGGGTCGGCCACCATATATTTT

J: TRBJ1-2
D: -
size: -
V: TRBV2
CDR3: CASSRKTPSLNGYTF
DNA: TGTGCCAGCAGCCGAAAAACACCGTCCTTAAATGGCTACACCTTC

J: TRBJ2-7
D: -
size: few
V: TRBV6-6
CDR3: CASSYDRRGEQYF
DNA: TGTGCCAGCAGTTACGATAGAAGGGGCGAGCAGTACTTC

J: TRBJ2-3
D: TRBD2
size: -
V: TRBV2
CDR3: CASSLGRVADTQYF
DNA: TGTGCCAGCAGTCTCGGGAGGGTCGCAGATACGCAGTATTTT

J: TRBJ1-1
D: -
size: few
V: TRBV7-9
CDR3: CASSYYVAMNTEAFF
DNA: TGTGCCAGCAGCTATTACGTGGCAATGAACACTGAAGCTTTCTTT

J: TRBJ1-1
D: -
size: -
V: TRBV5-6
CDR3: CASSLGRQPEAFF
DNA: TGTGCCAGCAGCTTGGGTCGGCAGCCAGAAGCTTTCTTT

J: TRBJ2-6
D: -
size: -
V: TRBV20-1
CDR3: CSAGRAGVSGANVLTF
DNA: TGCAGTGCTGGTAGGGCAGGGGTCTCTGGGGCCAACGTCCTGACTTTC

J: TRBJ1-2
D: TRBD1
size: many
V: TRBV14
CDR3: CASSRRQGLHYGYTF
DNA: TGTGCCAGCAGCCGAAGACAGGGACTTCACTATGGCTACACCTTC

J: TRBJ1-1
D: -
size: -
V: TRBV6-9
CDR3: CASSLTENSEAFF
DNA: TGTGCCAGCAGCCTCACAGAAAACTCTGAAGCTTTCTTT